What follows are 8 T cell receptor beta chains derived from one specimen sequenced in a study of vaccination and CD4 T cells after COVID-19. Their specific antigens are unknown. The treatment: approximately 9-day PBMC culture with coronavirus spike peptide pools or control peptides (ViraFEST assay). The assay that was used to sequence DNA from cultured CD4+ T cells was the Oncomine TCR Beta short-read assay. TCRdb redid the calling of the PCR reads with MiXCR, one entry per CDR3 protein. In the table there are roughly 13,000 distinct CDR3 sequences, approximately 69% of which are singletons. Sequencing input: CD4+ T cells from blood, cultured in vitro. The receptor source for this set is a human donor who had recovered from COVID-19.

This chain connects TRBV29-1 to TRBJ1-1; D is possibly TRBD1 (6 bases). The CDR3 totals 13 residues. The V and J ends lost 4 bases and 6 bases respectively, with 15 bases between them. The germline V gene has CDR1 SQVTM and CDR2 ANQGSEA. The CDR3 DNA reads TGCAGCGTTGGGCGGGGGGCCCTCGCTGAAGCTTTCTTT. This sequence encodes CSVGRGALAEAFF. Supplemented by reference TRBV29-1 and TRBJ1-1, the full variable domain reads SAVISQKPSRDICQRGTSLTIQCQVDSQVTMMFWYRQQPGQSLTLIATANQGSEATYESGFVIDKFPISRPNLTFSTLTVSNMSPEDSSIYLCSVGRGALAEAFFGQGTRLTVV.

The rearrangement uses TRBV2 and TRBJ1-2; D unclear. Trimming pared 3 bases from V and 0 bases from J, leaving 11 bases between. This CDR3 is 15 amino acids long. Germline values: CDR1 SNHLY, CDR2 FYNNEI. CDR3 sequence (DNA): TGTGCCAGCAGTGAGGTCGCGGGGACTAACTATGGCTACACCTTC. Translating gives CASSEVAGTNYGYTF.

The rearrangement uses TRBV30 and TRBJ1-5; 11 bases fit TRBD1. This CDR3 is 15 amino acids long. The V gene's germline CDR1 is GTSNPN and CDR2 SVGIG (reference sequence). J gave up 6 bases and V 3 bases, and 7 bases lay outside the gene matches. This CDR3 is CAWRAPGTGGQPQHF. As DNA, the CDR3 is TGTGCCTGGAGAGCCCCCGGGACAGGGGGTCAGCCCCAGCATTTT.

This clonotype appeared a single time. The chain is built from TRBV21-1 and TRBJ2-4; the table's D call, TRBD1, has no DNA check behind it. TRBV21-1 counts as a pseudogene. The CDR3 consists of 17 residues. CDR3 in DNA: TGTGCCAGCAGCAAAGGAACGGGGCTTCTAGCCAAAAACATTCAGTACTTC. This codes for CASSKGTGLLAKNIQYF.

The CDR3 nucleotides are TGTGCCAGCAGTTCGACCGGGACCCTCTCCTACGAGCAGTACTTC. This translates into CASSSTGTLSYEQYF. This sequence joins TRBV6-5 and TRBJ2-7, with D perhaps given as TRBD1 or TRBD2 (5 bases each). The ends were cut back, 4 bases at V and 0 bases at J, with 13 bases in the middle. The CDR3 totals 15 residues. In germline, CDR1 is MNHEY, CDR2 SVGAGI.

This clonotype has only a few counts. The V call is TRBV27, the J call TRBJ1-5; D not resolved. Germline loops: CDR1 MNHEY, CDR2 SMNVEV (reference sequence). This CDR3 region has 17 residues. Trimming left V 0 bases short and J 3 bases short, with 15 bases between. Here the CDR3 reads CASSLSPPALINQPQHF. CDR3 nucleotides: TGTGCCAGCAGTTTATCCCCACCGGCCCTTATCAATCAGCCCCAGCATTTT.

V and J are TRBV7-2 and TRBJ1-1; D call uncertain. Germline loops: CDR1 SGHTA, CDR2 FQGNSA. Trimming took 5 bases from V and 6 from J, leaving 19 bases between them. The CDR3 has 15 residues. CDR3 coding DNA: TGTGCCAGCAGCCCCCGGGCCCCTTATGAGGCTGAAGCTTTCTTT. Protein: CASSPRAPYEAEAFF.

V and J are TRBV6-5 and TRBJ2-7; TRBD1 matches at 12 bases. Germline CDR1 and CDR2: MNHEY and SVGAGI. This CDR3 has 15 amino acids. Trimming removed 4 bases from V and 5 bases from J; junction bases left unmatched: 6. The DNA of the CDR3 is TGTGCCAGCAGTTTCCGGGACAGGGGGCTTAACGAGCAGTACTTC. The encoded protein is CASSFRDRGLNEQYF.